This T cell receptor (beta chain) was identified during a study of blood T cell repertoires in COVID-19. Study summary: Collection of acute and convalescent COVID-19 samples took place in the United States, Italy and Spain. The cDNA or gDNA used as material had been derived from T cells, B-cell-depleted T cells, or PBMCs.

The authors' processing: By means of reference gene primer amplification, nucleated cell counts were estimated. Here immunoSEQ multiplex PCR was the method, and the copy in TCRdb shows in-frame clones only, minus some. Clone size and V and J calls were adopted from that table, with D and trimming inferred from the DNA. The data contain around 40,000 clones, around 90% of them singletons. This CDR3 is 11 amino acids long. Between the trimmed V and J ends, which lost 3 bases and 9 bases, there was a span of 6 bases. CDR1 is MGHRA, CDR2 YSYEKL, per germline. The V and J genes are TRBV4-1 and TRBJ2-1; the D gene is possibly TRBD2 (6 bases). Sequencing was carried out using peripheral blood. This receptor was taken from a man aged 45-60 years with active COVID-19. This CDR3 is CASSQGGEQFF. In DNA form, the CDR3 reads TGCGCCAGCAGCCAGGGGGGTGAGCAGTTCTTC.